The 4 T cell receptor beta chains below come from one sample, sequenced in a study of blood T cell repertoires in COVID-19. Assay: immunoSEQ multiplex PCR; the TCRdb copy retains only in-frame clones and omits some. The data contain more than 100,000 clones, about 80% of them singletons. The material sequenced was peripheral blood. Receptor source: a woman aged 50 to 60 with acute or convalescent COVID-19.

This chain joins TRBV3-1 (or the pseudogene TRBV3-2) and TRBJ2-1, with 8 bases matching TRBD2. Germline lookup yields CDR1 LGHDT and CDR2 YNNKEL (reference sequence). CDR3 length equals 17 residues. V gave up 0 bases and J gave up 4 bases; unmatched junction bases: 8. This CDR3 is CASSQDLAGGAYNEQFF. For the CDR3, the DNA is TGTGCCAGCAGCCAAGATCTCGCGGGGGGCGCATACAATGAGCAGTTCTTC.

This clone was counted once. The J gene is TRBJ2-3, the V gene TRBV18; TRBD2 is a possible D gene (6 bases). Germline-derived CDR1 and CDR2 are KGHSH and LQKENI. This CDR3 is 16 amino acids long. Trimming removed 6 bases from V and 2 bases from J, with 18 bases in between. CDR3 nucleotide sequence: TGTGCCAGCTCGGCGACGGCGGGGCCACTCACAGATACGCAGTATTTT. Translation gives CASSATAGPLTDTQYF.

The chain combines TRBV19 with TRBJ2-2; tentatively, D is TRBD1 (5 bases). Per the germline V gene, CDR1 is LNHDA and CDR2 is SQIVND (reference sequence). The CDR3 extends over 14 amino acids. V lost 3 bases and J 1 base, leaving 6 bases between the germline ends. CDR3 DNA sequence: TGTGCCAGTAGTATCGGACAGAACACCGGGGAGCTGTTTTTT. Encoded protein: CASSIGQNTGELFF.

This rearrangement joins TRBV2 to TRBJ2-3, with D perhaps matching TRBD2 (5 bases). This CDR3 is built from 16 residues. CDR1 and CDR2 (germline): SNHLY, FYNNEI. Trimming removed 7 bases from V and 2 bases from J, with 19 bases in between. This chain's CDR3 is CASTRRELGNTDTQYF. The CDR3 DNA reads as TGTGCCAGCACTCGACGGGAACTAGGTAACACAGATACGCAGTATTTT.